This TCR beta chain was sequenced during a study of T cells after yellow fever vaccination. The overall study: Fractions containing few cells were prepared with SMART-Seq v4 Ultra Low Input.

TCRdb independently ran MiXCR on the 5' RACE reads; one entry per CDR3 protein. Of over 150,000 distinct CDR3 sequences in the sample, almost 7% were seen once. This clonotype showed up many times. Its antigen is as yet unknown. Study results and limitations: Booster samples showed a return of most primary-vaccination clones (roughly 96% CD4, 70% to 90% CD8).

The CDR3 is 12 amino acids. From germline, CDR1 is LGHDT and CDR2 YNNKEL (reference sequence). The V end was cut by 3 bases, the J end by 5 bases, with 8 bases between. This chain links TRBV3-1 with TRBJ2-7, with D unclear. Sequenced here: CD4+ T cells sorted from PBMCs, sampled 5 days after the first yellow fever vaccination. This receptor was taken from a man aged 18 to 29 who received the YFV17D yellow fever vaccine. This CDR3 is CASSQSSDEQYF. Here the CDR3 DNA reads TGTGCCAGCAGCCAGTCTAGTGACGAGCAGTACTTC.